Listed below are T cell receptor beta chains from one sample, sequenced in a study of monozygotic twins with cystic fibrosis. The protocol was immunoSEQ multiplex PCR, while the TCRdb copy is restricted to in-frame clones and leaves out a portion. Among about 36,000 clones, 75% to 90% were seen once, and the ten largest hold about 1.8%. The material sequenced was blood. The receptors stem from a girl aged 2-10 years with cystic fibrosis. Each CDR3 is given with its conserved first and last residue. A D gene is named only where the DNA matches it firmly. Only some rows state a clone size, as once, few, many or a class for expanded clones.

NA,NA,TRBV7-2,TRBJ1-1,TGTGCCAGCAGCTTAGAAGCAGGGGCCTACACTGAAGCTTTCTTT,CASSLEAGAYTEAFF
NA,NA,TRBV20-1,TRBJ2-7,TGCAGTGCTAGGCGGGACGAGCAGTACTTC,CSARRDEQYF
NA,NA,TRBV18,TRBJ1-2,TGTGCCAGCTCACGGTCATTGGGTTCCTATGGCTACACCTTC,CASSRSLGSYGYTF
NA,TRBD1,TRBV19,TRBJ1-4,TGTGCCAGTAAGCAGGGACAGAGTAATGAAAAACTGTTTTTT,CASKQGQSNEKLFF
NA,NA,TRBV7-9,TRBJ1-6,TGTGCCAGCAGCTTAGGGCAGTCCTATAATTCACCCCTCCACTTT,CASSLGQSYNSPLHF
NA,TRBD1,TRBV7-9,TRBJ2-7,TGTGCCAGCAGCTTACAGGGGGCGTCATACGAGCAGTACTTC,CASSLQGASYEQYF
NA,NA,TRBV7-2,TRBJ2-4,TGTGCCAGCAGCTTAGGGGGGACCAAAAACATTCAGTACTTC,CASSLGGTKNIQYF
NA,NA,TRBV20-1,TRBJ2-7,TGCAGTGCTAGGACCCCGGGCGAGCAGTACTTC,CSARTPGEQYF
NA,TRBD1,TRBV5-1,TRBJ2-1,TGCGCCAGCAGCTGGGGACAGGGTTACAGTGAGCAGTTCTTC,CASSWGQGYSEQFF
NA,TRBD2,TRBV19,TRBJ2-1,TGTGCCAGTAGCCCCGGCCGACTAGCGTCAAAGTACAATGAGCAGTTCTTC,CASSPGRLASKYNEQFF
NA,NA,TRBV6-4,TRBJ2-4,TGTGCCAGCAGAAAGGTAGCCAAAAACATTCAGTACTTC,CASRKVAKNIQYF
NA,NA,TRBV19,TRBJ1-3,TGTGCCAGTGCGGAGACTGGCTCTGGAAACACCATATATTTT,CASAETGSGNTIYF
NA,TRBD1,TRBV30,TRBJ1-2,TGTGCCTGGAGAGCAGGGGGGGCCCTAAGTGGCTACACCTTC,CAWRAGGALSGYTF
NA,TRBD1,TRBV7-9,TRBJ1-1,TGTGCCAGCAGCTCGAGGGACAGTTTGAACACTGAAGCTTTCTTT,CASSSRDSLNTEAFF
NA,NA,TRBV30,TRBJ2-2,TGTGCCTGGAGCCCTAGAACCGGGGAGCTGTTTTTT,CAWSPRTGELFF
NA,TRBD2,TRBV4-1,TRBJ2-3,TGCGCCAGCAGCTGGACTAGCGGGGGGGTCACAGATACGCAGTATTTT,CASSWTSGGVTDTQYF
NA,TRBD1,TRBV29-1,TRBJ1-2,TGCAGCGTCGAATCCCCGGGACAGCATTTGAGCTATGGCTACACCTTC,CSVESPGQHLSYGYTF
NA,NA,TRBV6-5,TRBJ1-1,TGTGCCAGCAGTTGGCTCCTTAAGGCTTTTGCTGAAGCTTTCTTT,CASSWLLKAFAEAFF
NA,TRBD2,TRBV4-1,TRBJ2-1,TGCGCCAGCAGCCACCAGACAGCGGGGACCTACAATGAGCAGTTCTTC,CASSHQTAGTYNEQFF
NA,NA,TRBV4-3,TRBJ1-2,TGCGCCAGCAGCCAAGATTGGGCAGTTTCCTATGGCTACACCTTC,CASSQDWAVSYGYTF
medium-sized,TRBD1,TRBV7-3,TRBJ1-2,TGTGCCAGCAGCTTAACCTGTACAGGGGTAAACTATGGCTACACCTTC,CASSLTCTGVNYGYTF
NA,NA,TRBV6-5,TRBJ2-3,TGTGCCAGCAGTTACTCGTGGACAGCCACAGATACGCAGTATTTT,CASSYSWTATDTQYF
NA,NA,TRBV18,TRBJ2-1,TGTGCCAGCTCACCCGGGACTCCTTACAGTTACAATGAGCAGTTCTTC,CASSPGTPYSYNEQFF
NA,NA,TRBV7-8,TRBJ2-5,TGTGCCAGCGGACGCGAGACCCAGTACTTC,CASGRETQYF
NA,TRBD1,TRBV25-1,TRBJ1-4,TGTGCCAGCAGTGCCTCCGGGACAGGGAATGAAAAACTGTTTTTT,CASSASGTGNEKLFF
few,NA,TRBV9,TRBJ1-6,TGTGCCAGCAGCGCCCGGGACCGGCCTAATTCACCCCTCCACTTT,CASSARDRPNSPLHF
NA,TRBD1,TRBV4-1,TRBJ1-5,TGCGCCAGCAGCCAAGGGACAGGTCTCAATCAGCCCCAGCATTTT,CASSQGTGLNQPQHF
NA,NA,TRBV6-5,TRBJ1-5,TGTGCCAGCAGTTCGGAGGCCGGTTCGCCCCAGCATTTT,CASSSEAGSPQHF
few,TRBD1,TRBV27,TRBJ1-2,TGTGCCAGCAGTTTATCGATCGGACAGGGGTATGGCTACACCTTC,CASSLSIGQGYGYTF
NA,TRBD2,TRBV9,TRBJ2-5,TGTGCCAGCAGCGTAGAAGGGACTAGCGAGACCCAGTACTTC,CASSVEGTSETQYF
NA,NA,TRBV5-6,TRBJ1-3,TGTGCCAGCACCCCCCGGGCCAGCTCTGGAAACACCATATATTTT,CASTPRASSGNTIYF
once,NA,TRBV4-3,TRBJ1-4,TGCGCCAGCCGCCAAGGGACGTCTTATGAAAAACTGTTTTTT,CASRQGTSYEKLFF
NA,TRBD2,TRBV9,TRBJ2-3,TGTGCCAGCAGCGTAGACCCTAGCGGGGGGGTTTCAGATACGCAGTATTTT,CASSVDPSGGVSDTQYF
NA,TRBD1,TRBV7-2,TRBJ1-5,TGTGCCAGCAGCCCGAGGGGGGACAGTCCCCAGCATTTT,CASSPRGDSPQHF
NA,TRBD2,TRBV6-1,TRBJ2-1,TGTGCCAGCAGACAACTAGCGGGGGGTTACAATGAGCAGTTCTTC,CASRQLAGGYNEQFF
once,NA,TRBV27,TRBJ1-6,TGTGCCAGCAGAGTAATGTGGGGGATAGAATCACCCCTCCACTTT,CASRVMWGIESPLHF
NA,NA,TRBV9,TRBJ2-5,TGTGCCAGCAGCTTATATGGACAGCAAGAGACCCAGTACTTC,CASSLYGQQETQYF
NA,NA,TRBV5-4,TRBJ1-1,TGTGCCAGTAAAAGGGGCTTGAACACTGAAGCTTTCTTT,CASKRGLNTEAFF
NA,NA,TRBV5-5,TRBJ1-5,TGTGCCAGCAGCTTGGCGGGGGGCGGAAACCAGCCCCAGCATTTT,CASSLAGGGNQPQHF
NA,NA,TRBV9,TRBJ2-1,TGTGCCAGCAGCGTACTCTCAGGAGAATTAGGTGAGCAGTTCTTC,CASSVLSGELGEQFF
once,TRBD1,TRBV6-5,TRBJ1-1,TGTGCCAGCAAGGCAGGTGGGACAGGGCGCCTCAGGGCTTTCTTT,CASKAGGTGRLRAFF
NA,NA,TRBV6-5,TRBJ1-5,TGTGCCAGCAGTTACCCAAGGGGGCCCCAGCATTTT,CASSYPRGPQHF
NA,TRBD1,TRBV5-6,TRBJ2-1,TGTGCCAGCAGCTTGGCCATGGGGACAGGGTTATACAATGAGCAGTTCTTC,CASSLAMGTGLYNEQFF
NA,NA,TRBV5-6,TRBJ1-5,TGTGCCAGCAGCTTGGGAGGGGTATATCAGCCCCAGCATTTT,CASSLGGVYQPQHF
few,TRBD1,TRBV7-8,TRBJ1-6,TGTGCCAGCAGCCGGGACAGGGGAAATTCACCCCTCCACTTT,CASSRDRGNSPLHF
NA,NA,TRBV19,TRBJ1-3,TGTGCCAGCGTATTTGGAAACACCATATATTTT,CASVFGNTIYF
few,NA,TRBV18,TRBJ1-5,TGTGCCAGCTCACCACCGGAAGGCTGGCCCCAGCATTTT,CASSPPEGWPQHF
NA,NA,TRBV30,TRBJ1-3,TGTGCTCTGCCTGTGAAGAGGACCGACTCTGGAAACACCATATATTTT,CALPVKRTDSGNTIYF